The 10 T cell receptor beta chains below were found in one sample sequenced in a study of Graves' ophthalmopathy and Graves' hyperthyroidism. Amplification from RNA transcripts yielded the TCR beta CDR3 regions. Following a first-round RT-PCR that used HTBI primers, a second-round multiplex PCR was carried out. TCRdb used MiXCR to reprocess the multiplex PCR reads, holding one entry per CDR3 protein. The table lists almost 750,000 distinct CDR3 sequences, roughly 40% of them singletons. The specimen was peripheral blood. The receptors stem from an adult man with Graves' ophthalmopathy.

This chain joins TRBV10-3 and TRBJ2-5, with 10 bases fitting TRBD2. In germline, CDR1 is ENHRY, CDR2 SYGVKD. The CDR3 length is 15 residues. The junction had 6 bases not matched to a gene; V was cut back by 3 bases and J by 5 bases. The CDR3 DNA sequence: TGTGCCATCAGTGAATTAGCGGGAGGTCTGGAGACCCAGTACTTC. This gives the protein CAISELAGGLETQYF.

The rearrangement uses TRBV4-3 and TRBJ1-6; D is uncertain. Per germline, CDR1 LGHNA and CDR2 YSLEER. The CDR3 has 14 residues. Deletions cut 0 bases from V and 10 bases from J, with 10 bases between. CDR3 in amino acids: CASSQERKRSPLHF. The CDR3 DNA follows: TGCGCCAGCAGCCAAGAACGGAAGAGGTCACCCCTCCACTTT.

Ten or more counts support this clonotype. The V gene is TRBV29-1, the J gene TRBJ2-5, with 8 bases matching TRBD2. The junction had 11 bases not matched to a gene; V was cut back by 1 base and J by 4 bases. In germline, CDR1 is SQVTM, CDR2 ANQGSEA. CDR3 length: 16 residues. The CDR3 nucleotides read TGCAGCGTTGAAGTTGGGACGGGGGGGCCCGTAGAGACCCAGTACTTC. The encoded protein is CSVEVGTGGPVETQYF.

There are a few counts of this clonotype. The rearrangement links TRBV7-9 to TRBJ2-5; a possible D gene is TRBD1 (6 bases). Between the trimmed V and J ends, which lost 4 bases and 1 base, there was a span of 13 bases. This CDR3 region has 15 residues. Germline assignment: CDR1 SEHNR and CDR2 FQNEAQ (reference sequence). CDR3 in amino acids: CASSSQGFPQETQYF. CDR3 coding DNA: TGTGCCAGCAGCTCGCAGGGGTTCCCCCAAGAGACCCAGTACTTC.

This clonotype was found many times. The junction departs from germline at one end; a sequencing error may be responsible. The gene calls are TRBV7-7 and TRBJ2-7; 9 bases are shared with TRBD1. Germline CDR1 reads SSHAT; CDR2 reads FNYEAQ (reference sequence). The CDR3 loop spans 14 amino acids. The CDR3 reads CASSVGQGMGEQYF. CDR3 sequence (DNA): TGTGCTAGCAGCGTAGGACAGGGGATGGGCGAGCAGTACTTC.

In regard to this clonotype: Because it lacks the conserved phenylalanine or tryptophan at the end, this CDR3 is likely a read error. The rearrangement joins TRBV20-1 to TRBJ1-5; tentatively, D is TRBD1 (6 bases). CDR1 DFQATT and CDR2 SNEGSKA come from the germline V gene (reference sequence). The CDR3 consists of 15 residues. The V gene lost 5 bases and the J gene lost 2 bases, with 16 bases spanning the gap. This CDR3 is CSAPRGQTRNQPQHS. CDR3 in DNA: TGCAGTGCTCCGCGCGGACAGACCCGCAATCAGCCCCAGCATTCT.

Note on this clonotype: Compared with germline, one end of the junction differs, possibly owing to a read error. V gene TRBV25-1 combines with J gene TRBJ1-2, with a possible D match to TRBD1 (6 bases). The germline CDR1 and CDR2 sequences are MGHDK and SYGVNS. The CDR3 runs to 15 residues. The CDR3 region is CACSILDGQLYGYTF. In nucleotides, the CDR3 is TGTGCCTGCAGTATACTGGACGGACAGCTCTATGGCTACACCTTC.

This clonotype showed up just once. The CDR3 here is CASSRDGRSTDTQYF. In DNA, the CDR3 is TGTGCCAGCAGCCGAGACGGACGGAGCACAGATACGCAGTATTTT. The chain employs TRBV11-1 and TRBJ2-3; D ambiguous. CDR1 is SGHAT, CDR2 FQDESV, per germline (reference sequence). Deletions cut 5 bases from V and 0 bases from J, with 12 bases between. The CDR3 length is 15 residues.

In its sample, this clonotype was seen many times. This sequence joins TRBV25-1 and TRBJ1-6, with TRBD1 matching over 8 bases. This CDR3 is built from 15 residues. CDR1 is MGHDK and CDR2 is SYGVNS in the germline V gene. V dropped 2 bases and J dropped 10; count of bases not matched to a gene: 7. CDR3 sequence reads: CASSEHQGAWSPLHF. CDR3 DNA: TGTGCCAGCAGTGAACACCAGGGGGCTTGGTCACCCCTCCACTTT.

The rearrangement links TRBV28 to TRBJ1-4; D gene unclear. The germline V and J ends were trimmed by 11 bases and 6 bases, with 13 bases remaining between them. The CDR3 runs 12 residues. Looked up from germline, CDR1 is MDHEN and CDR2 is SYDVKM. This CDR3 is CAAAVVDEKLFF. CDR3 bases: TGTGCCGCCGCGGTGGTTGATGAAAAACTGTTTTTT.